This T cell receptor beta chain derives from a study of Graves' ophthalmopathy and Graves' hyperthyroidism. Unmatched junction bases numbered 10, after V lost 5 bases and J lost 7 bases. This CDR3 has 15 amino acids. Other autoimmune diseases, uncontrolled infections, pregnancy and lactation each led to patient exclusion. Amplified material comprised TCR beta CDR3 regions derived from RNA transcripts. Investigators did first-round RT-PCR with HTBI primers, then second-round multiplex PCR. TCRdb fed the multiplex PCR reads into MiXCR, producing one record per CDR3 protein. The profile covers roughly 610,000 distinct CDR3 sequences, with 22% appearing a single time and roughly 6.9% taken by the ten largest.

The receptor comes from a woman between 18 and 29 years old with stable Graves' hyperthyroidism. Some clones in this sample may be carry-over from other donors' samples. The rearrangement joins TRBV12-3 or TRBV12-4 to TRBJ2-2; TRBD1 agrees at 7 bases. Sequencing was performed on peripheral blood. The CDR3 DNA follows: TGTGCCAGCAGTCATAGCCGGGACAGTCGCGGGGAGCTGTTTTTT. This codes for CASSHSRDSRGELFF.